This entry concerns a single T cell receptor (beta chain). Its target antigen remains unknown. Base qualities are not recorded, but no much larger clone differs from it by a single base. The data were taken from a study of cytomegalovirus exposure and HLA in healthy donors (dated by TCRdb to the late 2010s). As for the study more broadly: An earlier analysis of approximately 640 of the donors reported approximately 270 Gb of sequence data and roughly 110 million unique TCR beta sequences from 150 million to 200 million T cells. An early release that covered approximately 600 HLA-typed donors contained approximately 300 gigabases of sequencing data and 85 million to 100 million unique TCR sequences. Of the roughly 420 genotyped donors, less than 90% were placed in the genetic ancestry cluster associated with self-reported Caucasian donors. The study was designed to test whether signatures of past pathogen exposure could be identified by cataloging public T cell receptors. The study profiled the T cell repertoires of 500 to 800 subjects by immunosequencing and related them to cytomegalovirus serostatus. A separate validation cohort of 90 to 150 different subjects was used in addition to the approximately 670-subject first cohort. To predict cytomegalovirus infection status, the study combined high-throughput TCR immunosequencing, statistical association of individual TCRs with disease status, and machine learning. In a later analysis, previously published TCR beta repertoires from hundreds of donors were re-analyzed and high-resolution HLA genotyping was added so that TCR occurrence patterns could be studied. The later analysis used no new phenotypic data to find candidate immune exposures, relying instead on TCR beta sequences and their occurrence across donors. An earlier analysis of about 600 of the donors used high-throughput TCR beta sequencing to judge whether each TCR beta V gene segment behaved as functional or pseudogenic. Donor age, sex, ethnicity and CMV serostatus were compiled together with the repertoire data. A later genetic analysis used genome-wide SNP genotypes for about 65% of the roughly 670 donors, treating that subset as a discovery cohort. Every discovery cohort repertoire had been produced on one sequencing platform. Class I and class II HLA loci were covered by the typing at four-digit resolution. Typing coverage differed by locus: A, B, C, DRB1 and DQB1 were typed in roughly 620-640 donors, DQA1 in about 500, DPA1 in 600 to 610, and DPB1 in 450 to 490. Roughly five DR-DQ haplotypes were treated as single units for association and clustering because of strong linkage in the cohort. Among over 350 genotyped donors of the cohort, an average of about 240,000 unique TCR beta nucleotide sequences were sequenced per donor, around 18% of them non-productive. Results the study describes overall, beyond this receptor: Some IMGT-functional V segments, including TRBV6-2 and TRBV6-3, could not be told apart with the 87-base-pair reads, so those segments were excluded. It was suggested by the authors that the approach could potentially be generalized to other disease states and immunological phenotypes. While some public TCRs were present in many individuals, most TCR sequences turned up only very rarely across donors. A later analysis found that most CMV-associated TCR beta chains appeared HLA-restricted, with HLA associations seemingly driven largely by CMV exposure. CMV serostatus was the only immune exposure information available for the cohort. In a later analysis, around 15,000 TCR beta sequences were associated with specific HLA alleles at a false discovery rate of 0.05. In both the original and validation cohorts, the classifier was reported to diagnose cytomegalovirus status with high specificity and sensitivity. Several of the top co-occurrence clusters appeared to be linked to parvovirus B19, influenza, CMV and Epstein-Barr virus, according to a later analysis. A further reported finding was that TCR beta sequences accurately predicted the HLA-A and HLA-B alleles for most subjects in the first cohort. The presence/absence analyses assumed that sequencing depth was roughly uniform across donors, and that assumption may not be true. In an earlier analysis of 500 to 650 of the donors, most TCR beta V segments appeared in productive rearrangements about 87% or about 30% of the time, broadly matching IMGT annotations. A cluster of highly shared sequence variants was judged likely to represent a technical artifact of the sequencing pipeline. A later genetic analysis associated a missense DCLRE1C variant with V-gene and J-gene trimming of TCR beta chains, and an independent cohort replicated the association. Strong co-occurrence of HLA alleles, especially DR and DQ, made assigning TCR associations to individual alleles difficult. In vitro tests confirmed that a few of the cytomegalovirus-associated TCR beta chains recognize cytomegalovirus antigens. Fewer than 20 rarely observed V segments, including chromosome 9 orphons, were excluded from the earlier analysis of almost 600 of the donors because counts were too low. In this cohort, only TCR beta chains were sequenced, and detectable features were limited by the absence of alpha or paired-chain data. Compared with the approximately 720-donor mean, donors in an Asian-associated ancestry cluster had fewer N-insertions in productive TCRs, according to a later genetic analysis. Correlated functional status among segregating V segments might be attributable to linkage disequilibrium, but an unknown experimental factor could not be ruled out. In a later analysis, HLA-associated TCR beta chains were found to be more clonally expanded and to have lower generation probabilities than equally common non-associated chains. HLA typing was unavailable for some donors at each locus, so association tests used only the typed subset. The study listed approximately 150 TCR beta chains as associated with cytomegalovirus. According to a later analysis, TCR association rates differed among HLA loci, with DRB1 alleles showing the most associated TCRs and HLA-C alleles showing the fewest.

The protocol used for the library was the immunoSEQ multiplex PCR assay. The multiplex PCR relied on a mix of 60 forward primers for TCR Vbeta segments and 13 reverse primers for TCR Jbeta segments. A multiplex PCR assay on genomic DNA amplified the CDR3 region of rearranged TCR beta genes. On the Illumina HiSeq System, the amplified TCR beta libraries were sequenced as 87-base-pair reads. From the authors' description of their analysis: In a later analysis, some 80 million unique TCR beta chains were counted across the 690 or so repertoires, and roughly 9.9 million of these chains were shared by at least two donors. To remove PCR and sequencing errors, raw reads were error-corrected and collapsed into unique sequences using a nearest-neighbor algorithm that merged closely related sequences. V, D and J gene segments were assigned by aligning CDR3 sequences to IMGT reference sequences. For a sequence to be retained, at least a six-nucleotide match to both a V gene segment and a J gene segment was required. A rearrangement was called productive if the CDR3 had no stop codons and remained in frame with V and J, and every other rearrangement was called non-productive. Following IMGT convention, CDR3 was defined as the stretch from the second conserved V-encoded cysteine up to the conserved J-encoded phenylalanine. The earlier analysis of about 620 of the donors excluded sequences that lacked an unambiguous match to a single V gene segment. In an earlier analysis of several hundred of the donors, V segments were called functional above 56.7% productive rearrangements and were called segregating when the between-donor standard deviation exceeded 5%. A statistical classification framework was built for diagnosing cytomegalovirus status from the catalog of TCR beta chain sequences. V and J gene assignment, in a later analysis, came from comparing TCR nucleotide sequences with IMGT/GENE-DB human TR gene sequences. Using the TCRdist pipeline, a later analysis assigned CDR3 sequences along with most-parsimonious VDJ recombination scenarios. In a later analysis, each TCR beta chain was defined by its CDR3 amino acid sequence together with its V-gene family, and reads without a unique V-gene family were excluded. In a later analysis, 450 to 600 highly shared, low-generation-probability nucleotide sequences were removed to address suspected cross-contamination and a sequencing artifact. A later analysis calculated a clonal expansion index for each public chain from normalized within-repertoire ranks of inferred template counts. In a later analysis, generation probabilities were computed with a VDJ recombination model fitted to out-of-frame rearrangements, and the resulting probabilities were checked against IGoR. A later analysis scored TCR-TCR, TCR-HLA and TCR-CMV co-occurrence with hypergeometric tests, applying a repertoire-size bias correction to TCR pairs. To estimate false discovery rates, a later analysis permuted the HLA or CMV assignments 20 times. A later analysis grouped co-occurring TCRs with DBSCAN, adding TCRdist sequence similarity when clustering within HLA-allele-positive subsets. Repertoires with fewer than 30,000 or more than 120,000 public chains were left out of co-occurrence clustering, as were five repertoires with anomalous nucleotide sharing. TCRdb carries this immuneACCESS record with in-frame sequences only. Its versions omit some clonotypes, under half of them owing to an unresolved V gene in the studies checked, with the rest unexplained. V and J calls and clone size are copied from that table; D and trimming were computed from the DNA. The table for this sample lists 200,000 to 250,000 clones; approximately 90% of them were counted only once. Around 1% of the sample is held by the ten biggest clonotypes.

The germline V gene encodes CDR1 LNHDA and CDR2 SQIVND (reference sequence). The CDR3 sequence holds 12 residues, the cysteine and phenylalanine included. Kept here is only the CDR3 DNA, which spans 36 bases and is read in frame from base 1. V is cut by 6 bases and J by 6 bases, and the space between the germline ends is 12 bases. The cohort consisted of approximately 670 healthy bone marrow donors. At the time of sampling, every cohort member was nominally healthy, though immune exposures that went unrecorded were likely present. The donor tested CMV seronegative, placing the donor among the approximately 400 seronegative members of the cohort. A peripheral blood sample was collected from each donor, and TCR beta sequencing was performed on peripheral blood mononuclear cells. The Qiagen DNeasy Blood Extraction Kit was used to extract genomic DNA from the blood cell samples.

The sequence joins TRBV19 to TRBJ2-7, and possibly TRBD2, on 6 matching bases. The origin of this receptor is a woman between 18 and 29 years old in good health and CMV-seronegative. The specimen was PBMCs. The encoded CDR3 is CASSRHGGEQYF. The base sequence is TGTGCCAGTAGCCGACACGGGGGCGAGCAGTACTTC.